This TCR beta chain was sequenced during a study of T cells in Graves' hyperthyroidism and ophthalmopathy. This clonotype was seen a handful of times. PBMCs were sourced from approximately 9 ml fresh peripheral blood. RNA transcripts provided the source from which TCR beta CDR3 regions were amplified. The HTBI primer set was used in a first-round RT-PCR of the TCR CDR3. TCRdb reanalysed the multiplex PCR reads using MiXCR and keeps one entry per CDR3 protein. The sample carries 650,000 to 850,000 distinct CDR3 sequences, 18% recorded once. The clonotype comes from a woman aged 50 to 60 with Graves' hyperthyroidism that later progressed to Graves' ophthalmopathy. Source material: blood.

The CDR3 DNA reads TGTGCCAGCAGCTCGACCCCGGGACAGGGGTCTGATGAAGCTTTCTTT. Amino acids: CASSSTPGQGSDEAFF. This rearrangement joins TRBV7-9 to TRBJ1-1, with 10 positions matching TRBD1. There are 16 residues in the CDR3. The V gene end was trimmed by 4 bases and the J gene end by 7 bases; junction bases not matched to a gene: 12. Germline V CDR1 and CDR2: SEHNR, FQNEAQ (reference sequence).